These T cell receptor beta chains were read from a single sample in a study of T cells after yellow fever vaccination. One entry per CDR3 protein, called by TCRdb with MiXCR from the 5' RACE reads. The table includes 450,000 to 550,000 distinct CDR3 sequences, around a fifth detected once. The sample here was PBMCs, taken roughly 20 days after the first yellow fever vaccination. These receptors originate from a man aged 18 to 29 who received the YFV17D yellow fever vaccine. CDR3s include the opening cysteine and the closing phenylalanine or tryptophan. D genes are given only for firm matches. Size is omitted from some rows. Given values are once, few, many or a class for expanded clones.

v_call: TRBV11-2; d_call: .; j_call: TRBJ2-7; clone_size: .; cdr3_aa: CASSTRVYEQYF; cdr3_nt: TGTGCCAGCAGCACCAGGGTGTACGAGCAGTACTTC
v_call: TRBV7-9; d_call: TRBD1; j_call: TRBJ2-5; clone_size: few; cdr3_aa: CASSLAAGQGAAETQYF; cdr3_nt: TGTGCCAGCAGCTTAGCGGCGGGACAGGGGGCCGCAGAGACCCAGTACTTC
v_call: TRBV4-1; d_call: .; j_call: TRBJ1-2; clone_size: .; cdr3_aa: CASSQGRGYTF; cdr3_nt: TGCGCCAGCAGCCAAGGCCGGGGCTACACCTTC
v_call: TRBV7-6; d_call: .; j_call: TRBJ2-2; clone_size: .; cdr3_aa: CASSRPVGELPGELFF; cdr3_nt: TGTGCCAGCAGCCGCCCGGTGGGCGAACTACCCGGGGAGCTGTTTTTT
v_call: TRBV6-2/TRBV6-3; d_call: TRBD1; j_call: TRBJ1-6; clone_size: .; cdr3_aa: CASKQGSKSPLHF; cdr3_nt: TGTGCCAGCAAACAGGGGTCCAAATCACCCCTCCACTTT
v_call: TRBV6-5; d_call: .; j_call: TRBJ1-2; clone_size: .; cdr3_aa: CASTTGFGYTF; cdr3_nt: TGTGCCAGCACCACAGGGTTTGGCTACACCTTC
v_call: TRBV5-6; d_call: .; j_call: TRBJ2-1; clone_size: .; cdr3_aa: CASSNGNNEQFF; cdr3_nt: TGTGCCAGCAGCAATGGGAACAATGAGCAGTTCTTC
v_call: TRBV5-1; d_call: TRBD2; j_call: TRBJ2-1; clone_size: .; cdr3_aa: CASSSGRTSYNEQFF; cdr3_nt: TGCGCCAGCAGCTCGGGGCGGACTAGCTACAATGAGCAGTTCTTC
v_call: TRBV27; d_call: .; j_call: TRBJ1-6; clone_size: few; cdr3_aa: CASSFSGSGNSPLHF; cdr3_nt: TGTGCCAGCAGTTTTTCGGGGTCTGGTAATTCACCCCTCCACTTT
v_call: TRBV7-9; d_call: .; j_call: TRBJ2-5; clone_size: .; cdr3_aa: CASSLSGVVETQYF; cdr3_nt: TGTGCCAGCAGCTTATCCGGGGTCGTAGAGACCCAGTACTTC
v_call: TRBV5-4; d_call: TRBD2; j_call: TRBJ2-5; clone_size: .; cdr3_aa: CASSSGLAGGPGETQYF; cdr3_nt: TGTGCCAGCAGCTCCGGACTAGCGGGGGGGCCGGGAGAGACCCAGTACTTC
v_call: TRBV7-9; d_call: .; j_call: TRBJ1-1; clone_size: .; cdr3_aa: CASSLTTGSAEAFF; cdr3_nt: TGTGCCAGCAGCTTAACTACAGGGAGCGCTGAAGCTTTCTTT
v_call: TRBV20-1; d_call: .; j_call: TRBJ1-3; clone_size: .; cdr3_aa: CSASSTYSGNTIYF; cdr3_nt: TGCAGTGCTAGTAGCACATACTCCGGAAACACCATATATTTT
v_call: TRBV9; d_call: .; j_call: TRBJ1-1; clone_size: .; cdr3_aa: CASSVSGSEAFF; cdr3_nt: TGTGCCAGCAGCGTCTCGGGATCTGAAGCTTTCTTT
v_call: TRBV20-1; d_call: .; j_call: TRBJ2-5; clone_size: .; cdr3_aa: CSARKGVGETQYF; cdr3_nt: TGCAGTGCTAGAAAAGGGGTGGGGGAGACCCAGTACTTC
v_call: TRBV11-3; d_call: .; j_call: TRBJ2-1; clone_size: few; cdr3_aa: CASSSPAPWGSDNEQFF; cdr3_nt: TGTGCCAGCAGCTCACCCGCCCCCTGGGGCTCGGACAATGAGCAGTTCTTC
v_call: TRBV29-1; d_call: .; j_call: TRBJ2-5; clone_size: .; cdr3_aa: CSVGIGEETQYF; cdr3_nt: TGCAGCGTGGGGATCGGGGAAGAGACCCAGTACTTC
v_call: TRBV20-1; d_call: .; j_call: TRBJ2-2; clone_size: few; cdr3_aa: CSAPRGAGELFF; cdr3_nt: TGCAGTGCTCCTCGGGGAGCCGGGGAGCTGTTTTTT
v_call: TRBV5-1; d_call: .; j_call: TRBJ2-5; clone_size: .; cdr3_aa: CASSPLSGNQETQYF; cdr3_nt: TGCGCCAGCAGCCCCCTCTCAGGGAATCAAGAGACCCAGTACTTC
v_call: TRBV4-3; d_call: .; j_call: TRBJ1-4; clone_size: .; cdr3_aa: CASSQDPGIVNEKLFF; cdr3_nt: TGCGCCAGCAGCCAAGACCCTGGGATTGTTAATGAAAAACTGTTTTTT
v_call: TRBV6-1; d_call: TRBD1; j_call: TRBJ1-5; clone_size: .; cdr3_aa: CASLSGDRDHQPQHF; cdr3_nt: TGTGCCAGCCTATCCGGGGACAGGGACCATCAGCCCCAGCATTTT
v_call: TRBV3-1; d_call: .; j_call: TRBJ1-3; clone_size: few; cdr3_aa: CASSPVGVSTIYF; cdr3_nt: TGTGCCAGCAGCCCGGTCGGTGTTAGCACCATATATTTT
v_call: TRBV7-2; d_call: .; j_call: TRBJ1-2; clone_size: .; cdr3_aa: CASSLRPGAWGGYTF; cdr3_nt: TGTGCCAGCAGCCTACGACCCGGGGCTTGGGGGGGCTACACCTTC
v_call: TRBV5-1; d_call: TRBD2; j_call: TRBJ2-1; clone_size: .; cdr3_aa: CASSTLAGGSENEQFF; cdr3_nt: TGCGCCAGCAGCACACTAGCGGGGGGGAGCGAGAATGAGCAGTTCTTC
v_call: TRBV5-1; d_call: .; j_call: TRBJ2-3; clone_size: .; cdr3_aa: CASSLEQGLTDTQYF; cdr3_nt: TGCGCCAGCAGCTTGGAACAGGGACTCACAGATACGCAGTATTTT
v_call: TRBV10-3; d_call: .; j_call: TRBJ1-1; clone_size: few; cdr3_aa: CAISEGTGGPWEAFF; cdr3_nt: TGTGCCATCAGTGAAGGGACGGGTGGGCCCTGGGAAGCTTTCTTT
v_call: TRBV4-2; d_call: .; j_call: TRBJ2-2; clone_size: few; cdr3_aa: CASSRAYTGELFF; cdr3_nt: TGTGCCAGCAGCCGGGCTTACACCGGGGAGCTGTTTTTT
v_call: TRBV5-1; d_call: .; j_call: TRBJ2-5; clone_size: .; cdr3_aa: CASSPQAQETQYF; cdr3_nt: TGCGCCAGCAGCCCCCAGGCCCAAGAGACCCAGTACTTC
v_call: TRBV5-1; d_call: TRBD1; j_call: TRBJ2-3; clone_size: few; cdr3_aa: CASGRQGHTDTQYF; cdr3_nt: TGCGCCAGCGGTAGACAGGGGCACACAGATACGCAGTATTTT
v_call: TRBV3-1; d_call: .; j_call: TRBJ1-5; clone_size: .; cdr3_aa: CASSQEGGRPQHF; cdr3_nt: TGTGCCAGCAGCCAAGAGGGGGGGAGGCCCCAGCATTTT
v_call: TRBV12-3/TRBV12-4; d_call: TRBD1; j_call: TRBJ1-3; clone_size: .; cdr3_aa: CASSFSGTEGNTIYF; cdr3_nt: TGTGCCAGCAGTTTTTCCGGGACAGAAGGAAACACCATATATTTT
v_call: TRBV30; d_call: TRBD1; j_call: TRBJ1-5; clone_size: .; cdr3_aa: CAWNPGQNQPQHF; cdr3_nt: TGTGCCTGGAACCCGGGACAGAATCAGCCCCAGCATTTT
v_call: TRBV4-2; d_call: .; j_call: TRBJ2-1; clone_size: .; cdr3_aa: CASSHGDLNEQFF; cdr3_nt: TGTGCCAGCAGCCACGGGGACCTTAATGAGCAGTTCTTC
v_call: TRBV30; d_call: TRBD1; j_call: TRBJ2-5; clone_size: .; cdr3_aa: CAWSEPGQRRETQYF; cdr3_nt: TGTGCCTGGAGTGAACCGGGACAGCGTCGAGAGACCCAGTACTTC
v_call: TRBV27; d_call: TRBD1; j_call: TRBJ1-1; clone_size: few; cdr3_aa: CASRTSTGVNTEAFF; cdr3_nt: TGTGCCAGCAGAACTAGTACAGGGGTGAACACTGAAGCTTTCTTT
v_call: TRBV5-4; d_call: .; j_call: TRBJ1-2; clone_size: .; cdr3_aa: CASSFWDTINYGYTF; cdr3_nt: TGTGCCAGCAGCTTCTGGGACACAATTAACTATGGCTACACCTTC
v_call: TRBV5-1; d_call: .; j_call: TRBJ2-1; clone_size: .; cdr3_aa: CASSWPLDGSYNEQFF; cdr3_nt: TGCGCCAGCAGCTGGCCATTGGACGGCTCCTACAATGAGCAGTTCTTC
v_call: TRBV11-2; d_call: .; j_call: TRBJ2-3; clone_size: .; cdr3_aa: CATKSSTDTQYF; cdr3_nt: TGTGCCACCAAATCTAGCACAGATACGCAGTATTTT
v_call: TRBV5-1; d_call: .; j_call: TRBJ1-2; clone_size: .; cdr3_aa: CASSLGYRVDGYTF; cdr3_nt: TGCGCCAGCAGCTTGGGGTACAGGGTTGACGGCTACACCTTC
v_call: TRBV10-2; d_call: .; j_call: TRBJ2-3; clone_size: .; cdr3_aa: CASTPGGADTQYF; cdr3_nt: TGCGCCAGTACCCCAGGGGGGGCGGATACGCAGTATTTT
v_call: TRBV20-1; d_call: TRBD2; j_call: TRBJ2-3; clone_size: few; cdr3_aa: CSARSGADDTQYF; cdr3_nt: TGCAGTGCTAGGAGCGGGGCTGATGATACGCAGTATTTT
v_call: TRBV7-2; d_call: .; j_call: TRBJ2-4; clone_size: .; cdr3_aa: CASSLEPGSSKNIQYF; cdr3_nt: TGTGCCAGCAGCTTAGAGCCGGGATCCTCCAAAAACATTCAGTACTTC
v_call: TRBV7-8; d_call: TRBD1; j_call: TRBJ1-1; clone_size: few; cdr3_aa: CASSLAYNRGKAEAFF; cdr3_nt: TGTGCCAGCAGCTTAGCGTATAACAGGGGAAAGGCTGAAGCTTTCTTT
v_call: TRBV4-1; d_call: .; j_call: TRBJ1-1; clone_size: few; cdr3_aa: CASSQERVGYPRRNTEAFF; cdr3_nt: TGCGCCAGCAGCCAAGAAAGAGTGGGTTATCCAAGGCGGAACACTGAAGCTTTCTTT
v_call: TRBV5-1; d_call: TRBD1; j_call: TRBJ2-1; clone_size: many; cdr3_aa: CASSLNRGSYNEQFF; cdr3_nt: TGCGCCAGCAGCTTAAACAGGGGCTCCTACAATGAGCAGTTCTTC
v_call: TRBV5-8; d_call: TRBD1; j_call: TRBJ1-2; clone_size: few; cdr3_aa: CASTLRDRATYGYTF; cdr3_nt: TGTGCCAGCACCTTACGGGACAGGGCCACGTATGGCTACACCTTC
v_call: TRBV20-1; d_call: .; j_call: TRBJ1-1; clone_size: few; cdr3_aa: CSAEGGNTEEAFF; cdr3_nt: TGCAGTGCGGAGGGGGGGAACACCGAAGAAGCTTTCTTT
v_call: TRBV7-6; d_call: .; j_call: TRBJ2-7; clone_size: few; cdr3_aa: CASSLYSSSYEQYF; cdr3_nt: TGTGCCAGCAGCTTGTACAGTAGCTCCTACGAGCAGTACTTC
v_call: TRBV29-1; d_call: .; j_call: TRBJ1-4; clone_size: .; cdr3_aa: CSVDPGTENEKLFF; cdr3_nt: TGCAGCGTTGACCCTGGGACGGAAAATGAAAAACTGTTTTTT
v_call: TRBV12-3/TRBV12-4; d_call: .; j_call: TRBJ1-2; clone_size: few; cdr3_aa: CASSLDGGTSNYGYTF; cdr3_nt: TGTGCCAGCAGTTTAGACGGTGGCACATCAAACTATGGCTACACCTTC
v_call: TRBV7-9; d_call: .; j_call: TRBJ2-7; clone_size: .; cdr3_aa: CASSPGVNEQYF; cdr3_nt: TGTGCCAGCAGTCCAGGGGTGAACGAGCAGTACTTC
v_call: TRBV18; d_call: .; j_call: TRBJ2-7; clone_size: few; cdr3_aa: CASSPLDRSGQYF; cdr3_nt: TGTGCCAGCTCACCACTCGACAGATCTGGGCAGTACTTC
v_call: TRBV14; d_call: TRBD1; j_call: TRBJ2-7; clone_size: .; cdr3_aa: CASSNLVRGQGLYEQYF; cdr3_nt: TGTGCCAGCAGCAACCTGGTCCGAGGACAGGGGTTATACGAGCAGTACTTC